This TCR beta chain derives from a study of OX40 agonist ivuxolimab in advanced cancers. Study-level background: Age averaged about 62 years (range roughly 23 to 79), and around 87% were male.

Repertoires were generated with immunoSEQ multiplex PCR, while TCRdb's copy carries only in-frame clones and drops some. Among 60,000 to 75,000 clones listed, 91% were seen once. About this clone itself: Antigen: not known.

Points from the study as a whole: Clonal expansion from baseline to week 6 occurred in both CD4+ and CD8+ T cells.

Trimming took 5 bases from V and 4 from J, leaving 8 bases between them. The CDR3 runs to 12 residues. Germline V gene lookup returns CDR1 LNHDA and CDR2 SQIVND (reference sequence). This chain uses TRBV19 with TRBJ1-1; the D gene is possibly TRBD1 (5 bases). This sample comprised CD4+ or CD8+ T cells sorted from blood, obtained in a trial of the OX40 agonist ivuxolimab. The sequence came from an adult with an advanced solid tumor such as melanoma, head and neck, liver or kidney cancer. The CDR3: CASSGRGTEAFF. The DNA of the CDR3 is TGTGCCAGTAGTGGGAGGGGCACTGAAGCTTTCTTT.